What follows are 15 T cell receptor beta chains derived from one specimen sequenced in a study of beta chain features in type 1 diabetes. Findings and caveats of the study: TCRB CDR3 length was moderately but significantly reduced in all four CD4+ subsets of Type 1 diabetes patients.

The authors reverse transcribed all of the isolated RNA, so sequencing captured expressed TCRB transcripts. The assay was immunoSEQ multiplex PCR, and TCRdb's table has in-frame clones only and misses some. The data contain 600,000 to 700,000 clones, around 12% of them seen just once; the ten biggest clones take up more than 0.1%. These TCRs are of unknown antigen specificity. The sample taken for sequencing was naive CD4+ T cells from blood. Every receptor here comes from a man aged 30-40 years with type 1 diabetes.

This clone was seen a few times. J is TRBJ2-7 and V is TRBV7-2; maybe TRBD2 (6 bases). This CDR3 is 15 amino acids long. Germline CDR1 reads SGHTA; CDR2 reads FQGNSA. V lost 3 bases and J lost 7, with 19 bases in between. CDR3 sequence reads: CASSFTGAGTGEQYF. Here the CDR3 DNA reads TGTGCCAGCAGCTTCACGGGCGCGGGGACGGGAGAGCAGTACTTC.

The chain uses TRBV25-1 and TRBJ2-5; D call uncertain. V was pared by 4 bases and J by 2 bases, with 11 bases between. The CDR3 length is 14 residues. The germline V gene has CDR1 MGHDK and CDR2 SYGVNS. CDR3 nucleotide sequence: TGTGCCAGCAGTGTCGGCGGTTCACAAGAGACCCAGTACTTC. Translating gives CASSVGGSQETQYF.

This clone turned up a few times. V gene TRBV6-6 combines with J gene TRBJ2-7; D is possibly TRBD1 (5 bases). Germline V lookup: CDR1 MNHNY, CDR2 SVGAGI (reference sequence). V gave up 9 bases and J gave up 0 bases, with 18 bases separating them. CDR3 length: 15 residues. For the CDR3, the DNA is TGTGCCAGTACTAACTCAGCAGGGCACTCCTACGAGCAGTACTTC. Amino acids: CASTNSAGHSYEQYF.

The chain combines TRBV27 with TRBJ2-5; D is uncertain. The V end lost 3 bases, the J end lost 5 bases, and 7 bases lay between the germline ends. The CDR3 runs to 12 residues. Germline loops: CDR1 MNHEY, CDR2 SMNVEV (reference sequence). The CDR3 region is CASSLAGETQYF. The CDR3 region has the DNA TGTGCCAGCAGTTTGGCCGGGGAGACCCAGTACTTC.

The CDR3 is CASSYPGQVGNQPQHF. The CDR3 region has the DNA TGTGCCAGCAGTTACCCAGGACAAGTCGGCAATCAGCCCCAGCATTTT. This rearrangement joins TRBV6-6 to TRBJ1-5; maybe TRBD1 (5 bases). V lost 2 bases and J lost 2, with 13 bases in between. Germline values: CDR1 MNHNY, CDR2 SVGAGI (reference sequence). CDR3 length equals 16 residues.

The J gene is TRBJ2-7, the V gene TRBV9, with 7 bases identical to TRBD1. V gave up 3 bases and J gave up 2 bases; unmatched junction bases: 8. This CDR3 spans 15 amino acids. Germline assignment: CDR1 SGDLS and CDR2 YYNGEE. CDR3 loop: CASSARQGAPYEQYF. CDR3 sequence (DNA): TGTGCCAGCAGCGCTCGACAGGGTGCACCCTACGAGCAGTACTTC.

The rearrangement uses TRBV21-1 and TRBJ1-5; the tabulated D call, TRBD1, remains unverified against the DNA. TRBV21-1 is classified as a pseudogene. The CDR3 consists of 17 residues. CDR3 protein: CASSTLGRGTTNQPQHF. The CDR3 DNA is TGTGCCAGCAGCACCTTGGGCAGGGGAACCACCAATCAGCCCCAGCATTTT.

This clone occurred a few times. Other DNA sequences within the sample encode an identical CDR3. The chain couples TRBV2 to TRBJ1-4; TRBD1 matches at 8 bases. This CDR3 spans 14 amino acids. The germline gives CDR1 SNHLY, CDR2 FYNNEI. The ends lost 5 bases at V and 4 bases at J; junction bases unmatched: 3. Written as DNA, the CDR3 is TGTGCCAGCAGTCTACAGGGGGGTAATGAAAAACTGTTTTTT. This codes for CASSLQGGNEKLFF.

The chain uses TRBV29-1 and TRBJ2-3, with a weak D call TRBD1 (6 bases). V was pared by 3 bases and J by 4 bases, with 14 bases between. Germline V gives CDR1 SQVTM, CDR2 ANQGSEA. The length of the CDR3 is 14 residues. This chain's CDR3 is CSVDTSGDADTQYF. DNA of the CDR3: TGCAGCGTTGATACTTCAGGGGATGCAGATACGCAGTATTTT.

The V gene is TRBV6-6, the J gene TRBJ2-4; D is ambiguous. Deletions cut 6 bases from V and 6 bases from J, with 9 bases between. Germline V gives CDR1 MNHNY, CDR2 SVGAGI (reference sequence). The CDR3 covers 12 residues. In DNA, the CDR3 is TGTGCCAGCAGCCCCAGGACAAACATTCAGTACTTC. This codes for CASSPRTNIQYF.

This clone showed up just a few times. The chain recombines TRBV7-2 with TRBJ1-1, with 7 bases aligning to TRBD1. The V gene's germline CDR1 is SGHTA and CDR2 FQGNSA. The CDR3 length is 14 residues. Germline trimming cut 5 bases from V and 5 bases from J; bases unmatched to any gene: 8. CDR3 sequence: CASSPPTGWTEAFF. In nucleotides, the CDR3 is TGTGCCAGCAGCCCGCCGACAGGGTGGACTGAAGCTTTCTTT. Full variable domain (rest looked up from reference TRBV7-2 and TRBJ1-1): GAGVSQSPSNKVTEKGKDVELRCDPISGHTALYWYRQSLGQGLEFLIYFQGNSAPDKSGLPSDRFSAERTGGSVSTLTIQRTQQEDSAVYLCASSPPTGWTEAFFGQGTRLTVV.

The chain combines TRBV7-9 with TRBJ1-2; TRBD1 is a possible D gene (5 bases). V lost 2 bases and J lost 0, with 10 bases in between. The CDR3 covers 15 residues. Looked up from germline, CDR1 is SEHNR and CDR2 is FQNEAQ (reference sequence). The CDR3 region is CASSLRQPSNYGYTF. CDR3 nucleotides: TGTGCCAGCAGCTTACGACAGCCCTCTAACTATGGCTACACCTTC. Full variable domain (rest looked up from reference TRBV7-9 and TRBJ1-2): DTGVSQNPRHKITKRGQNVTFRCDPISEHNRLYWYRQTLGQGPEFLTYFQNEAQLEKSRLLSDRFSAERPKGSFSTLEIQRTEQGDSAMYLCASSLRQPSNYGYTFGSGTRLTVV.

This clone was observed a few times. The CDR3 here is CASSHREGNGYTF. The CDR3 nucleotides are TGTGCCAGCAGCCACCGGGAAGGGAATGGCTACACCTTC. This rearrangement joins TRBV14 to TRBJ1-2, with unresolved D. Per the germline V gene, CDR1 is SGHDN and CDR2 is FVKESK. This CDR3 is built from 13 residues. Between the trimmed V and J ends, which lost 3 bases and 6 bases, there was a span of 11 bases.

This clone occurred a few times. The chain is built from TRBV29-1 and TRBJ2-2; the match to TRBD2 covers 8 bases. CDR3 length: 14 amino acids. V was pared by 4 bases and J by 7 bases, with 8 bases of the junction left unmatched. Germline values: CDR1 SQVTM, CDR2 ANQGSEA. The CDR3 loop reads CSVGLTSVDGELFF. The DNA of the CDR3 is TGCAGCGTTGGGTTGACTAGCGTTGACGGGGAGCTGTTTTTT.

This clone was seen only a few times. The chain couples TRBV6-5 to TRBJ2-3; D possibly corresponds to TRBD2 (6 bases). Germline CDR1 is MNHEY and CDR2 is SVGAGI. Between the trimmed V and J ends, which lost 5 bases and 2 bases, there was a span of 11 bases. This CDR3 is 14 amino acids long. CDR3 sequence: CASSSGRPTDTQYF. CDR3 coding DNA: TGTGCCAGCAGTAGCGGGCGTCCCACAGATACGCAGTATTTT.